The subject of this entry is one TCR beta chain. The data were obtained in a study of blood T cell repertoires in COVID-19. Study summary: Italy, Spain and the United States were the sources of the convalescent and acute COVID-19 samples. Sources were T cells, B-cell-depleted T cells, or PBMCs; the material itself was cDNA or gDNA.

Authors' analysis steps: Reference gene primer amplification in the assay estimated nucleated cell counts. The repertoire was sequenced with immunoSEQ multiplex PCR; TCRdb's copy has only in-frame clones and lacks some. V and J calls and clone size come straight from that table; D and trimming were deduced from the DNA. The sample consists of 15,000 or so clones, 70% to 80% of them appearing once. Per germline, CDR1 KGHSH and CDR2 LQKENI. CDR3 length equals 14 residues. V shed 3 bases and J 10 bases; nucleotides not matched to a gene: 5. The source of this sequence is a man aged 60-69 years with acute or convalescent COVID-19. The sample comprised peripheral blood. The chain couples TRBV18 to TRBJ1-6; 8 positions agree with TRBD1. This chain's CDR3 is CASSPGTGQSPLHF. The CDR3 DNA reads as TGTGCCAGCTCACCGGGGACAGGACAGTCACCCCTCCACTTT.